The 27 T cell receptor beta chains presented below share a single source sample, sequenced in a study of CD8 T cells in ankylosing spondylitis. A single record per CDR3 protein comes from TCRdb applying MiXCR to the 5' RACE reads. The table shows 200,000 to 300,000 distinct CDR3 sequences, with approximately 8% occurring only once. Sequencing was carried out using blood, either unsorted or a sorted T cell fraction (not recorded which). The receptors here all came from a female donor with ankylosing spondylitis or in good health (not recorded which).

This clonotype was recorded many times. This rearrangement joins TRBV6-2 or TRBV6-3 to TRBJ1-1, with 7 bases aligning to TRBD1. The CDR3 sequence is 14 residues long. The J segment lost 1 base and the V segment lost 2 bases, leaving 1 base of the junction unmatched. Germline loops: CDR1 MNHEY, CDR2 SVGEGT. DNA for the CDR3: TGTGCCAGCAGTTACAGACAGGGGAACACTGAAGCTTTCTTT. Its protein product is CASSYRQGNTEAFF.

In this sample, this clonotype turned up many times. The J gene is TRBJ1-1, the V gene TRBV18; D not certain. With 3 bases removed from V and 1 base from J, the gap between germline ends came to 6 bases. CDR3 length: 13 amino acids. Germline CDR1 reads KGHSH; CDR2 reads LQKENI. CDR3 in amino acids: CASSPGRNTEAFF. The CDR3 DNA reads TGTGCCAGCTCACCGGGCCGGAACACTGAAGCTTTCTTT.

This clonotype was seen a handful of times. The V call is TRBV7-2, the J call TRBJ1-1, with no clear D. V was cut by 4 bases and J by 1 base, with 7 bases left in between. Germline V CDR1 and CDR2: SGHTA, FQGNSA. This CDR3 region has 13 residues. The CDR3 sequence: CASSYQRNTEAFF. The CDR3 DNA is TGTGCCAGCAGCTACCAGAGGAACACTGAAGCTTTCTTT.

This clonotype occurred many times. The rearrangement links TRBV9 to TRBJ2-7; the D gene is possibly TRBD2 (5 bases). Per the germline V gene, CDR1 is SGDLS and CDR2 is YYNGEE. V was cut by 3 bases and J by 5 bases, with 9 bases left in between. This CDR3 comprises 12 residues. The CDR3: CASSGTGDEQYF. CDR3 coding DNA: TGTGCCAGCAGCGGGACCGGGGACGAGCAGTACTTC.

In its sample, this clonotype was seen many times. The chain links TRBV20-1 to TRBJ2-3; possible D gene TRBD2, 6 bases. CDR3 length equals 13 residues. Germline V CDR1 and CDR2: DFQATT, SNEGSKA (reference sequence). V gave up 4 bases and J gave up 6 bases, with 14 bases separating them. CDR3 protein: CSAIRLRGDTQYF. The CDR3 DNA is TGCAGTGCTATCCGACTCCGGGGGGATACGCAGTATTTT.

Regarding this clonotype: A much larger clonotype is one base distant, so this may be a read error. The CDR3 region has the DNA TGCGCCAGCAGCCGGGACCCAGCGACAGGTCCCTCCAATGAGCAGTTCTTC. Protein product: CASSRDPATGPSNEQFF. V usage is TRBV4-3 and J usage is TRBJ2-1, with TRBD1 as a possible D gene (6 bases). The CDR3 has 17 residues. V lost 4 bases and J 6 bases, leaving 22 bases between the germline ends. Looked up from germline, CDR1 is LGHNA and CDR2 is YSLEER.

The chain recombines TRBV7-2 with TRBJ2-5; 14 bases map to TRBD2. Germline values: CDR1 SGHTA, CDR2 FQGNSA. The length of the CDR3 is 17 residues. V was pared by 5 bases and J by 2 bases, with 7 bases of the junction left unmatched. The CDR3 bases are TGTGCCAGCAGCCCCCCGGGGACTAGCGGGGGACAAGAGACCCAGTACTTC. This translates into CASSPPGTSGGQETQYF.

This clonotype was observed many times. The chain joins TRBV6-5 to TRBJ2-2, with D maybe TRBD2 (6 bases). There are 12 residues in the CDR3. Germline-derived CDR1 and CDR2 are MNHEY and SVGAGI. Trimming shortened V by 8 bases and J by 7 bases, and 11 bases separated the two germline ends. Written as DNA, the CDR3 is TGTGCCAGCGTATCGACTAGCGGGGAGCTGTTTTTT. Translated: CASVSTSGELFF.

This clonotype showed up many times. CDR3 sequence (DNA): TGCGCCAGCAGCTTGGGGCATCGGAACGGTGGCTACACCTTC. It encodes CASSLGHRNGGYTF. The chain has TRBV5-1 and TRBJ1-2; D ambiguous. Trimming took 0 bases from V and 7 from J, leaving 13 bases between them. The germline CDR1 and CDR2 sequences are SGHRS and YFSETQ. This CDR3 spans 14 amino acids.

This clonotype was seen at least ten times. The chain employs TRBV29-1 and TRBJ1-2; 11 nucleotides line up with TRBD1. V lost 4 bases to trimming and J lost 5 bases; unmatched junction nucleotides: 12. The CDR3 contains 16 residues. Per germline, CDR1 SQVTM and CDR2 ANQGSEA. The CDR3 here is CSVALKAGQGAYGYTF. The CDR3 DNA sequence: TGCAGCGTTGCCCTGAAAGCCGGACAGGGGGCTTATGGCTACACCTTC.

This clonotype was counted many times. The genes are TRBV5-1 and TRBJ2-2; 7 bases match TRBD1. The CDR3 extends over 16 amino acids. V gave up 5 bases and J gave up 0 bases; unmatched junction bases: 7. Per germline, CDR1 SGHRS and CDR2 YFSETQ. This CDR3 is CASRYTGTANTGELFF. The CDR3 nucleotides read TGCGCCAGCAGATATACCGGGACAGCGAACACCGGGGAGCTGTTTTTT.

This clonotype was seen ten or more times. V and J are TRBV12-3 or TRBV12-4 and TRBJ2-4; D gene uncertain. The ends were cut back, 5 bases at V and 15 bases at J, with 23 bases in the middle. CDR3 length: 14 residues. CDR3 sequence (DNA): TGTGCCAGCAGTCTCCTTTTCGAGCTTACCGAACGGTACTTC. Translated, it gives CASSLLFELTERYF.

This clonotype has a count of ten or more. J is TRBJ2-7 and V is TRBV10-3; TRBD1 might be the D (6 bases). Trimming pared 10 bases from V and 6 bases from J, leaving 22 bases between. The CDR3 runs to 14 residues. Germline-derived CDR1 and CDR2 are ENHRY and SYGVKD. The CDR3 nucleotides are TGTGCCACCTTCTCCGGGACAAACGTCCGCGAGCAGTACTTC. It codes for CATFSGTNVREQYF.

This clonotype has just a few counts. V usage is TRBV10-3 and J usage is TRBJ1-2; 7 positions match TRBD1. Germline V gene data show CDR1 as ENHRY and CDR2 as SYGVKD. Losses at the gene ends were 10 bases for V and 5 bases for J; bases not matched to a gene: 7. The CDR3 runs to 12 residues. The CDR3 nucleotides read TGTGCCACCACAGGGGTCTATTATGGCTACACCTTC. Its protein is CATTGVYYGYTF.

This clonotype was seen ten or more times. This sequence joins TRBV14 and TRBJ2-1; D call uncertain. From germline, CDR1 is SGHDN and CDR2 FVKESK. The CDR3 length is 13 residues. Between the trimmed V and J ends, which lost 0 bases and 8 bases, there was a span of 8 bases. CDR3 nucleotide sequence: TGTGCCAGCAGCCAAGATCTAGGTGATGAGCAGTTCTTC. Its translation: CASSQDLGDEQFF. Using reference TRBV14 and TRBJ2-1 for the parts outside the CDR3, the full variable domain is EAGVTQFPSHSVIEKGQTVTLRCDPISGHDNLYWYRRVMGKEIKFLLHFVKESKQDESGMPNNRFLAERTGGTYSTLKVQPAELEDSGVYFCASSQDLGDEQFFGPGTRLTVL.

This clonotype has ten or more counts. This chain joins TRBV12-3 or TRBV12-4 and TRBJ2-5; D gene unclear. Trimming stripped 8 bases from V and 7 bases from J, with 20 bases between. This CDR3 comprises 14 residues. The CDR3 reads CASALPTELGTQYF. DNA for the CDR3: TGTGCCAGCGCCCTCCCTACCGAGCTGGGGACCCAGTACTTC.

This clonotype appeared a few times. The rearrangement joins TRBV12-3 or TRBV12-4 to TRBJ1-2, with D possibly being TRBD1 (5 bases). Trimming took off 5 bases at V and 4 bases at J, with 14 bases between the two ends. The CDR3 has 14 residues. The CDR3 coding sequence is TGTGCCAGCAGTGGGGGAGCGGGGTCCTATGGCTACACCTTC. Its protein is CASSGGAGSYGYTF.

This clonotype was observed a few times. This CDR3 is CSAIPMTTPYF. DNA for the CDR3: TGCAGTGCTATCCCAATGACCACGCCGTACTTC. V and J are TRBV20-1 and TRBJ2-5; D ambiguous. CDR1 is DFQATT, CDR2 SNEGSKA, per germline (reference sequence). CDR3 length equals 11 residues. Deletions cut 4 bases from V and 13 bases from J, with 16 bases between.

This clonotype was observed many times. The chain employs TRBV20-1 and TRBJ1-1; TRBD1 agrees at 10 bases. The germline V gene encodes CDR1 DFQATT and CDR2 SNEGSKA (reference sequence). The CDR3 is 15 residues long. V gave up 3 bases and J gave up 3 bases; unmatched junction bases: 7. The CDR3 sequence: CSASSGTGADTEAFF. CDR3 coding DNA: TGCAGTGCTAGTTCCGGGACAGGGGCCGACACTGAAGCTTTCTTT.

This clonotype has a count of ten or more. The chain uses TRBV5-6 and TRBJ2-1; no clear D. V was shortened by 1 base and J by 3 bases, with 8 bases between the two germline ends. CDR3 size: 14 residues. Germline assignment: CDR1 SGHDT and CDR2 YYEEEE. CDR3 loop: CASSLKGNYNEQFF. As DNA, the CDR3 is TGTGCCAGCAGCTTGAAGGGAAACTACAATGAGCAGTTCTTC.

This clonotype came up many times. This chain uses TRBV19 with TRBJ2-1; tentative D call: TRBD2 (5 bases). The germline V gene has CDR1 LNHDA and CDR2 SQIVND (reference sequence). CDR3 size: 14 residues. Trimming pared 10 bases from V and 7 bases from J, leaving 20 bases between. The CDR3, as DNA: TGTGCCACCCAGAGGGAGTCGGCAAGGAATGAGCAGTTCTTC. It translates to CATQRESARNEQFF.

This clonotype was counted ten times or more. The chain has TRBV20-1 and TRBJ2-3; 7 bases line up with TRBD2. The CDR3 runs 15 residues. CDR1 DFQATT and CDR2 SNEGSKA come from the germline V gene (reference sequence). V lost 1 base, J lost 6 bases, and 10 bases stayed unmatched. CDR3 amino acids: CSARVRGGRNDTQYF. DNA for the CDR3: TGCAGTGCTAGAGTACGGGGCGGGAGAAATGATACGCAGTATTTT.

The V gene is TRBV27, the J gene TRBJ2-7; 7 bases are shared with TRBD1. Trimming removed 10 bases from V and 2 bases from J; junction bases left unmatched: 5. The germline gives CDR1 MNHEY, CDR2 SMNVEV (reference sequence). The CDR3 runs to 12 residues. DNA of the CDR3: TGTGCCAACAGACAGGGACCCTACGAGCAGTACTTC. This encodes CANRQGPYEQYF.

This clonotype showed up many times. The CDR3 DNA reads as TGCGCCAGCAGCTTGGCGGCCCGGGCGAGGGAGCAGTACTTC. Its protein is CASSLAARAREQYF. The chain is built from TRBV5-1 and TRBJ2-7; D is unclear. The V and J ends lost 0 bases and 7 bases respectively, with 14 bases between them. Germline CDR1 and CDR2: SGHRS and YFSETQ. The CDR3 consists of 14 residues.

In its sample, this clonotype was seen many times. The chain links TRBV7-9 to TRBJ2-3; D perhaps matches TRBD1 (5 bases). Per germline, CDR1 SEHNR and CDR2 FQNEAQ (reference sequence). This CDR3 is built from 12 residues. V lost 6 bases to trimming and J lost 1 base, with 5 bases between them. The CDR3 loop reads CASRQGTDTQYF. The CDR3 bases are TGTGCCAGCAGACAGGGCACAGATACGCAGTATTTT. Based on the CDR3 plus reference TRBV7-9 and TRBJ2-3, the full variable domain is DTGVSQNPRHKITKRGQNVTFRCDPISEHNRLYWYRQTLGQGPEFLTYFQNEAQLEKSRLLSDRFSAERPKGSFSTLEIQRTEQGDSAMYLCASRQGTDTQYFGPGTRLTVL.

This clonotype was seen repeatedly, ten times or more. The V and J genes are TRBV29-1 and TRBJ2-1; unclear D gene. Trimming cost V 3 bases and J 4 bases, with 10 bases left between them. This CDR3 spans 13 amino acids. The germline CDR1 and CDR2 sequences are SQVTM and ANQGSEA. This CDR3 reads CSVDRAGYNEQFF. In DNA form, the CDR3 reads TGCAGCGTTGATAGGGCCGGGTACAATGAGCAGTTCTTC.

This clonotype came up many times. The chain carries TRBV12-3 or TRBV12-4 and TRBJ2-3; D may be TRBD1 or TRBD2 (6 bases each). This CDR3 has 18 residues. V was trimmed by 3 bases and J by 4 bases, leaving 23 bases between them. In DNA, the CDR3 is TGTGCCAGCAGTTTTGGTCCGAGAGGGGGGTTTTTGGCAGATACGCAGTATTTT. The encoded protein is CASSFGPRGGFLADTQYF.